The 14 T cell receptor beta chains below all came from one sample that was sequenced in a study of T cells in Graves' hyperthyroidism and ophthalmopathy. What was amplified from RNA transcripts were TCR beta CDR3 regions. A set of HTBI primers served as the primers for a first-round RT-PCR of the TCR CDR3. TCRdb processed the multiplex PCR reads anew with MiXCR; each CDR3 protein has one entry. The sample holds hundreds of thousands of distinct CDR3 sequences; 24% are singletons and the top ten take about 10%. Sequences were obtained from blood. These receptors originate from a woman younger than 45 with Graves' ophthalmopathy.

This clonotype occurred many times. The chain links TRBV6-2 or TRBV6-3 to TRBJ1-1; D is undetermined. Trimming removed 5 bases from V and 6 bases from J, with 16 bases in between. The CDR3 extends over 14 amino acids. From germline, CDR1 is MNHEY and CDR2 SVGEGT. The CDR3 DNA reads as TGTGCCAGCAGTCTAAGGATTCAGAGCCCTGAAGCTTTCTTT. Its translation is CASSLRIQSPEAFF.

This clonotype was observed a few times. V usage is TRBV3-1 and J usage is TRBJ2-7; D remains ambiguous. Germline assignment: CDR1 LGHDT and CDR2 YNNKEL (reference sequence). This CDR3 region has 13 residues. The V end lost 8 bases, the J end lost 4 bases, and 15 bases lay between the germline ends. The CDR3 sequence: CASSRAYGYEQYF. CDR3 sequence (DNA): TGTGCCAGCTCCCGGGCTTACGGGTACGAGCAGTACTTC.

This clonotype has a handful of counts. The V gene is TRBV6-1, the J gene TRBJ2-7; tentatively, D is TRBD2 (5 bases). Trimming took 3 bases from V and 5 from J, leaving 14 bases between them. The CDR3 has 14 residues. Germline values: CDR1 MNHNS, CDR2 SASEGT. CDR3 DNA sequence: TGTGCCAGCAGTGAGTCCAGAAATAGCGACGAGCAGTACTTC. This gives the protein CASSESRNSDEQYF.

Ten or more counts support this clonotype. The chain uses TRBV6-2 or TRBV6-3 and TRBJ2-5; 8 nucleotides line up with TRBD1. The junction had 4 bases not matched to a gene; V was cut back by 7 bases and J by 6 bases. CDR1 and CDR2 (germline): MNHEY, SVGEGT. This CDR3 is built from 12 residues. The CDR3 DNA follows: TGTGCCAGCAACGACAGGGGAAAGACCCAGTACTTC. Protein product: CASNDRGKTQYF.

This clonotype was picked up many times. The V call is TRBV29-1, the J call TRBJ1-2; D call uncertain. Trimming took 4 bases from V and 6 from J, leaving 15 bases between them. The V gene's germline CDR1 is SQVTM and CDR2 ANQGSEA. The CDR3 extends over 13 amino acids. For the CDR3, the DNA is TGCAGCGTTGTTGGTTTCCGCACGGATGGCTACACCTTC. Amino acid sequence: CSVVGFRTDGYTF.

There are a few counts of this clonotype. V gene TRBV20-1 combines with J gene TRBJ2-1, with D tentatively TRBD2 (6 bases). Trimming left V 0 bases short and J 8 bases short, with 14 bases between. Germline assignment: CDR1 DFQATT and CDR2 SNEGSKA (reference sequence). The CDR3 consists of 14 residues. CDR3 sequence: CSARDQEGLDEQFF. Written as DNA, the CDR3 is TGCAGTGCTAGAGATCAGGAGGGGCTGGATGAGCAGTTCTTC.

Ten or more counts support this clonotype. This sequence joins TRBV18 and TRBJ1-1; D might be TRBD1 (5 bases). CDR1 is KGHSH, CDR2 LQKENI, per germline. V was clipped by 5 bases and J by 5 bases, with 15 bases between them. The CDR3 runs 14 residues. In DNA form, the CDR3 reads TGTGCCAGCTCAGCCTTATCGACAGAGACTGAAGCTTTCTTT. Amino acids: CASSALSTETEAFF.

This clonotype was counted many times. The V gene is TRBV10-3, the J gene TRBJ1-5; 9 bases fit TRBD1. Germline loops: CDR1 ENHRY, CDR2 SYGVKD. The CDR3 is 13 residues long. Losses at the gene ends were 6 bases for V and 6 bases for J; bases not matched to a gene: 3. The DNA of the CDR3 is TGTGCCATCAGGGGACAGGGAGGTCAGCCCCAGCATTTT. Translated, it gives CAIRGQGGQPQHF.

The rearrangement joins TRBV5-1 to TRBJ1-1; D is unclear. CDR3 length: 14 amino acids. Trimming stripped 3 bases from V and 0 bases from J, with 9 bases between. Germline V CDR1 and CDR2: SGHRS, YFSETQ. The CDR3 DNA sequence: TGCGCCAGCAGCTCGCTTACAGTGAACACTGAAGCTTTCTTT. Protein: CASSSLTVNTEAFF.

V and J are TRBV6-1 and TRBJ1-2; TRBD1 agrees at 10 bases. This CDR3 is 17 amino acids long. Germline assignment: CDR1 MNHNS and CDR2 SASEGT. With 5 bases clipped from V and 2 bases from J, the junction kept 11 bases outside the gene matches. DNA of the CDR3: TGTGCCAGCAGTCTGTCGGAACCGGGACAGGGGAACTATGGCTACACCTTC. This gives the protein CASSLSEPGQGNYGYTF.

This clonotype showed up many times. This CDR3 is CASSTTPRQGRDEQYF. CDR3 DNA sequence: TGTGCCAGTAGTACGACCCCCCGGCAGGGAAGAGACGAGCAGTACTTC. This chain links TRBV19 with TRBJ2-7, with a possible D match to TRBD1 (5 bases). Germline V gives CDR1 LNHDA, CDR2 SQIVND (reference sequence). The CDR3 loop spans 16 amino acids. Deletions cut 4 bases from V and 5 bases from J, with 21 bases between.

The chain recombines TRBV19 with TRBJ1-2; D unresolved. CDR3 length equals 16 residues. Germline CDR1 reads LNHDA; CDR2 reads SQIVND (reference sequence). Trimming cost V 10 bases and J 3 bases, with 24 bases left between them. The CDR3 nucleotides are TGTGCCACTCGACACTACTCCAAATTTAGGGACTATGGCTACACCTTC. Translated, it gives CATRHYSKFRDYGYTF. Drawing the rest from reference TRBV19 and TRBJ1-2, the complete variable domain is DGGITQSPKYLFRKEGQNVTLSCEQNLNHDAMYWYRQDPGQGLRLIYYSQIVNDFQKGDIAEGYSVSREKKESFPLTVTSAQKNPTAFYLCATRHYSKFRDYGYTFGSGTRLTVV.

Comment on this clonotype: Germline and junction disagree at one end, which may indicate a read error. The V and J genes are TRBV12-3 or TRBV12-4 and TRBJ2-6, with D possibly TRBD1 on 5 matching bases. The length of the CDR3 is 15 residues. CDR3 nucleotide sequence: TGTGCCAGCAGCGACCGTTACTCTGGGGCCAACGTCCTGAGTTTC. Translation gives CASSDRYSGANVLSF.

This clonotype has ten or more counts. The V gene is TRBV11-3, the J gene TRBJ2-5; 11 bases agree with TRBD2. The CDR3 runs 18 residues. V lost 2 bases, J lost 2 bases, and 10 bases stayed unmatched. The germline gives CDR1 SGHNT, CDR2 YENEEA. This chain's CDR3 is CASSLFLAGGPKQETQYF. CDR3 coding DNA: TGTGCCAGCAGCTTATTTTTAGCGGGGGGGCCGAAGCAAGAGACCCAGTACTTC.